This T cell receptor beta chain derives from a study of memory CD4+ T cells and cytomegalovirus serostatus. Clones were sequenced by immunoSEQ multiplex PCR, and TCRdb holds only the in-frame ones, with some missing. The top ten clones hold roughly 4.4% of a sample with around 62,000 clones, 60% to 85% of them seen once. This clone was seen once. The sort gate was single viable CD3+CD4+CD8-CD45RO+ cells for memory CD4+ T cells. V shed 5 bases and J 4 bases; nucleotides not matched to a gene: 12. Germline values: CDR1 MDHEN, CDR2 SYDVKM. The CDR3 extends over 16 amino acids. The clonotype originates from an adult in good health and CMV-seropositive. The rearrangement uses TRBV28 and TRBJ2-7; 9 positions agree with TRBD2. The sequenced material came from memory CD4+ T cells from blood. The CDR3 protein is CASSVLPGLALYEQYF. CDR3 in DNA: TGTGCCAGCAGTGTACTTCCGGGACTAGCTCTTTACGAGCAGTACTTC.